The next 15 T cell receptor beta chains were all read from a single sample in a study of blood T cell repertoires in COVID-19. Repertoires were generated with immunoSEQ multiplex PCR, while TCRdb's copy carries only in-frame clones and drops some. This sample has hundreds of thousands of clones, with around 87% found just once. The specimen sequenced was PBMCs or T cells enriched from blood (not recorded which). Receptors were obtained from a man younger than 45 who had recovered from COVID-19.

The rearrangement joins TRBV3-1 (or the pseudogene TRBV3-2) to TRBJ1-3; 7 nucleotides agree with TRBD1. CDR3 length: 15 amino acids. J gave up 4 bases and V 3 bases, and 6 bases lay outside the gene matches. Germline V lookup: CDR1 LGHDT, CDR2 YNNKEL (reference sequence). The CDR3 sequence is CASSHPTGYGNTIYF. The DNA of the CDR3 is TGTGCCAGCAGCCACCCGACAGGGTACGGAAACACCATATATTTT.

The J gene is TRBJ2-3, the V gene TRBV27, with 10 positions matching TRBD2. This CDR3 has 16 residues. After removal of 5 bases from V and 2 bases from J, the junction contained 7 bases not matched to a gene. The germline V gene has CDR1 MNHEY and CDR2 SMNVEV (reference sequence). CDR3 bases: TGTGCCAGCAGTCCCCCCGGACTAGCGGTCACAGATACGCAGTATTTT. Translation gives CASSPPGLAVTDTQYF.

V usage is TRBV7-3 and J usage is TRBJ2-2; 7 bases match TRBD1. V shed 5 bases, J shed 1 base, and the junction held 7 bases outside the gene matches. The CDR3 length is 16 residues. Germline-derived CDR1 and CDR2 are SGHTA and FQGTGA. CDR3 coding DNA: TGTGCCAGCAGCACCCGGGACAGCCTGAACACCGGGGAGCTGTTTTTT. Its translation is CASSTRDSLNTGELFF.

This chain joins TRBV5-1 and TRBJ2-1, with 7 bases that match TRBD2. The V gene end was trimmed by 0 bases and the J gene end by 9 bases; junction bases not matched to a gene: 12. The germline V gene has CDR1 SGHRS and CDR2 YFSETQ. This CDR3 is built from 16 residues. The CDR3 bases are TGCGCCAGCAGCTTGGATCGCGGGAGTCTAGTAGGTGAGCAGTTCTTC. Protein product: CASSLDRGSLVGEQFF.

Only one count was recorded for this clone. The rearrangement uses TRBV28 and TRBJ2-7, with 9 bases identical to TRBD1. The germline V gene encodes CDR1 MDHEN and CDR2 SYDVKM. The V gene end was trimmed by 4 bases and the J gene end by 4 bases; junction bases not matched to a gene: 17. CDR3 length equals 18 residues. CDR3 residues: CASSSTLTGTGWNYEQYF. CDR3 DNA sequence: TGTGCCAGCAGTTCGACCCTAACCGGGACAGGGTGGAATTACGAGCAGTACTTC.

This chain links TRBV3-1 (or the pseudogene TRBV3-2) with TRBJ1-2; 7 bases are a match to TRBD1. V was clipped by 5 bases and J by 4 bases; unmatched bases: 7. CDR1 and CDR2 (germline): LGHDT, YNNKEL (reference sequence). The CDR3 runs to 14 residues. The CDR3 nucleotides read TGTGCCAGCAGCACCCGACAGGGTTCCTATGGCTACACCTTC. The encoded protein is CASSTRQGSYGYTF.

This clone came up once. This chain joins TRBV28 and TRBJ1-3; a possible D gene is TRBD1 (5 bases). V lost 5 bases and J 4 bases, leaving 18 bases between the germline ends. The CDR3 runs to 16 residues. The germline V gene encodes CDR1 MDHEN and CDR2 SYDVKM. The CDR3 DNA sequence: TGTGCCAGCAGTCTTCAGCTCCCACCAGGGGGAAACACCATATATTTT. Translating gives CASSLQLPPGGNTIYF.

V usage is TRBV11-2 and J usage is TRBJ2-5, with 9 bases aligning to TRBD2. The CDR3 is made up of 15 amino acids. CDR1 and CDR2 (germline): SGHAT, FQNNGV. J was trimmed by 5 bases and V by 1 base; bases with no gene match: 5. The CDR3 nucleotides are TGTGCCAGCAGCTTAGTTGCGGGAGGGTGGGAGACCCAGTACTTC. Protein product: CASSLVAGGWETQYF. The entire variable domain, with the rest obtained from reference TRBV11-2 and TRBJ2-5, is as follows: EAGVAQSPRYKIIEKRQSVAFWCNPISGHATLYWYQQILGQGPKLLIQFQNNGVVDDSQLPKDRFSAERLKGVDSTLKIQPAKLEDSAVYLCASSLVAGGWETQYFGPGTRLLVL.

The rearrangement links TRBV7-8 to TRBJ2-2, with a weak D call TRBD2 (5 bases). CDR3 length: 14 amino acids. CDR1 and CDR2 from the germline V gene are SGHVS and FQNEAQ. Between the trimmed V and J ends, which lost 3 bases and 6 bases, there was a span of 11 bases. For the CDR3, the DNA is TGTGCCAGCAGCTTGACTATCGCCGCCGGGGAGCTGTTTTTT. Protein product: CASSLTIAAGELFF.

The chain recombines TRBV28 with TRBJ1-3; D may be TRBD1 (5 bases). Germline loops: CDR1 MDHEN, CDR2 SYDVKM. The CDR3 runs to 14 residues. V lost 8 bases and J lost 0, with 11 bases in between. CDR3 sequence: CASEQAYSGNTIYF. The CDR3 DNA reads as TGTGCCAGCGAACAGGCGTACTCTGGAAACACCATATATTTT.

The genes are TRBV5-6 and TRBJ2-7, with unresolved D. Germline V gives CDR1 SGHDT, CDR2 YYEEEE. The length of the CDR3 is 13 residues. The V and J ends lost 2 bases and 1 base respectively, with 7 bases between them. In nucleotides, the CDR3 is TGTGCCAGCAGCTTTGAGAGTTCCTACGAGCAGTACTTC. Its translation: CASSFESSYEQYF.

The chain combines TRBV19 with TRBJ2-2; no firm D call. Germline CDR1 LNHDA, CDR2 SQIVND (reference sequence). This CDR3 has 12 residues. Trimming took off 4 bases at V and 6 bases at J, with 6 bases between the two ends. For the CDR3, the DNA is TGTGCCAGTAGTACTCCCCCCGGGGAGCTGTTTTTT. Its translation: CASSTPPGELFF.

The J gene is TRBJ2-5, the V gene TRBV12-5; D is perhaps TRBD2 (6 bases). The CDR3 length is 15 residues. Germline loops: CDR1 LGHNT, CDR2 FRNRAP. V gave up 2 bases and J gave up 7 bases, with 17 bases separating them. CDR3 nucleotide sequence: TGTGCTAGTGGTTTGCACATCGGCGGGACGCGGACCCAGTACTTC. It codes for CASGLHIGGTRTQYF.

The chain has TRBV11-1 and TRBJ2-7; TRBD1 matches at 9 bases. The CDR3 runs to 15 residues. Germline loops: CDR1 SGHAT, CDR2 FQDESV (reference sequence). With 2 bases clipped from V and 2 bases from J, the junction kept 4 bases outside the gene matches. CDR3 amino acids: CASSLTDRGTYEQYF. CDR3 in DNA: TGTGCCAGCAGCTTAACGGACAGGGGAACCTACGAGCAGTACTTC. Variable domain in full (rest from reference TRBV11-1 and TRBJ2-7): EAEVAQSPRYKITEKSQAVAFWCDPISGHATLYWYRQILGQGPELLVQFQDESVVDDSQLPKDRFSAERLKGVDSTLKIQPAELGDSAMYLCASSLTDRGTYEQYFGPGTRLTVT.

V gene TRBV12-3 or TRBV12-4 combines with J gene TRBJ1-5, with D tentatively TRBD1 (5 bases). This CDR3 contains 13 residues. Trimming cost V 1 base and J 7 bases, with 8 bases left between them. The CDR3 region has the DNA TGTGCCAGCAGTTTAGAAGGGGTACAGCCCCAGCATTTT. Protein: CASSLEGVQPQHF.